This T cell receptor beta chain was retrieved from a study of cytomegalovirus exposure and HLA in healthy donors. PCR employed 60 Vbeta and 13 Jbeta primers. Sequenced by immunoSEQ multiplex PCR; TCRdb stores in-frame clones only, minus some. The table records fewer than 250,000 clones, about 81% of them present only once. Germline CDR1 and CDR2: LNHDA and SQIVND (reference sequence). Trimming took 7 bases from V and 3 from J; bases not matched to a gene: 16. This CDR3 has 17 residues. The chain recombines TRBV19 with TRBJ1-2; 8 nucleotides line up with TRBD1. This TCR was recovered from a man in his forties in good health and CMV-seropositive. The sample comprised PBMCs. CDR3 DNA sequence: TGTGCCAGTACCGGGCAGGGGGCGAGTTTCGCCCACTATGGCTACACCTTC. This sequence encodes CASTGQGASFAHYGYTF.